The TCR beta chain under discussion was sequenced for a study of blood T cell repertoires in COVID-19. The wider study: COVID-19 samples from acute and convalescent phases originated in the United States, Italy and Spain. In each case, the material was cDNA or gDNA derived from T cells, B-cell-depleted T cells, or PBMCs.

Trimming took off 3 bases at V and 4 bases at J, with 10 bases between the two ends. This CDR3 is built from 13 residues. Germline V CDR1 and CDR2: MGHDK, SYGVNS. Original handling: Estimation of nucleated cell counts was performed using reference gene primer amplification. Clones were sequenced by immunoSEQ multiplex PCR, and TCRdb holds only the in-frame ones, with some missing. V, J and clone size derive from that table, while D and trimming were established from the DNA sequence. Among fewer than 180,000 clones listed, roughly 87% were seen once. This sequence joins TRBV25-1 and TRBJ2-7; D not certain. This receptor was taken from a woman between 55 and 75 years old with active or convalescent COVID-19. Input material: peripheral blood. Here the CDR3 DNA reads TGTGCCAGCAGTGATCTGGGCCTTTACGAGCAGTACTTC. As protein: CASSDLGLYEQYF.